This T cell receptor (beta chain) was observed in a study of blood T cell repertoires in COVID-19. What the recovered Cohort 3 donors had was two negative PCRs, clearance, or symptom resolution. TCRdb's copy holds only in-frame clones and misses some; the assay was immunoSEQ multiplex PCR. In the table there are a few hundred thousand clones, 80% to 85% of which are singletons. The CDR3 extends over 15 amino acids. Looked up from germline, CDR1 is SNHLY and CDR2 is FYNNEI. Trimming removed 2 bases from V and 4 bases from J; junction bases left unmatched: 4. Sequencing was performed on PBMCs or T cells enriched from blood (not recorded which). This clonotype was sampled from a man in his forties or fifties who had recovered from COVID-19. The chain is built from TRBV2 and TRBJ1-5; 8 nucleotides line up with TRBD1. The CDR3: CASSELTGGNQPQHF. The DNA of the CDR3 is TGTGCCAGCAGTGAACTCACAGGGGGAAATCAGCCCCAGCATTTT.